These T cell receptor beta chains were read from a single sample in a study of T-cell reconstitution after alpha-beta-depleted transplantation in children. Via MiXCR, TCRdb re-called the PCR reads, giving one row per CDR3 protein. The sample lists 750,000 to 950,000 distinct CDR3 sequences; roughly 16% were seen once. The starting material was PBMCs, mostly from graft donor cells, obtained 360 days after TCRalphabeta/CD19-depleted stem cell transplant. These receptors were taken from a male patient between 10 and 17 years old who had a stem cell transplant for acute lymphoblastic leukemia, so the T cells may come from the graft donor. CDR3s leave out the opening cysteine and the closing phenylalanine or tryptophan. Fields, in order: J gene, V gene, CDR3 protein.

J gene: TRBJ1-1
V gene: TRBV24-1
CDR3 protein: ATSDPGAVNGEAF

J gene: TRBJ2-6
V gene: TRBV12-3/TRBV12-4
CDR3 protein: ASTRGWGRMTGANVLT

J gene: TRBJ2-1
V gene: TRBV10-1
CDR3 protein: ASSPNQGQGASFNEQF

J gene: TRBJ2-2
V gene: TRBV7-9
CDR3 protein: ASSPRQGRAGELF

J gene: TRBJ1-1
V gene: TRBV7-9
CDR3 protein: ASSLGQLVEAF

J gene: TRBJ2-3
V gene: TRBV29-1
CDR3 protein: SVEARTSGTSTDTQY

J gene: TRBJ1-2
V gene: TRBV24-1
CDR3 protein: ATSDPYRVGYT

J gene: TRBJ2-7
V gene: TRBV6-5
CDR3 protein: ASSYPCPRLPYEQY

J gene: TRBJ1-6
V gene: TRBV12-3/TRBV12-4
CDR3 protein: ASTFLPGQGAYSPLH

J gene: TRBJ2-4
V gene: TRBV4-1
CDR3 protein: ASSHPWTGSNIQY

J gene: TRBJ2-4
V gene: TRBV3-1
CDR3 protein: ASSQGDTLAKNIQY

J gene: TRBJ2-2
V gene: TRBV12-3/TRBV12-4
CDR3 protein: ASRSGGAGELF

J gene: TRBJ2-1
V gene: TRBV12-3/TRBV12-4
CDR3 protein: ASSPLTSGRGLHEQF

J gene: TRBJ2-3
V gene: TRBV12-3/TRBV12-4
CDR3 protein: ASSLSGRLTDTQY

J gene: TRBJ2-7
V gene: TRBV6-5
CDR3 protein: ASSSRLDSEEQY

J gene: TRBJ2-3
V gene: TRBV7-9
CDR3 protein: ASRETSGTFTDTQY

J gene: TRBJ1-5
V gene: TRBV5-6
CDR3 protein: ASSRTEDNQPQH

J gene: TRBJ2-1
V gene: TRBV5-1
CDR3 protein: ASSALAGYNEQF

J gene: TRBJ2-7
V gene: TRBV12-3/TRBV12-4
CDR3 protein: ASSFPGGASKYEQY

J gene: TRBJ1-2
V gene: TRBV29-1
CDR3 protein: SGGTVDGYGYT

J gene: TRBJ2-2
V gene: TRBV28
CDR3 protein: ASSTPNSGGELF

J gene: TRBJ2-3
V gene: TRBV5-1
CDR3 protein: ASSVAGDVDTQY